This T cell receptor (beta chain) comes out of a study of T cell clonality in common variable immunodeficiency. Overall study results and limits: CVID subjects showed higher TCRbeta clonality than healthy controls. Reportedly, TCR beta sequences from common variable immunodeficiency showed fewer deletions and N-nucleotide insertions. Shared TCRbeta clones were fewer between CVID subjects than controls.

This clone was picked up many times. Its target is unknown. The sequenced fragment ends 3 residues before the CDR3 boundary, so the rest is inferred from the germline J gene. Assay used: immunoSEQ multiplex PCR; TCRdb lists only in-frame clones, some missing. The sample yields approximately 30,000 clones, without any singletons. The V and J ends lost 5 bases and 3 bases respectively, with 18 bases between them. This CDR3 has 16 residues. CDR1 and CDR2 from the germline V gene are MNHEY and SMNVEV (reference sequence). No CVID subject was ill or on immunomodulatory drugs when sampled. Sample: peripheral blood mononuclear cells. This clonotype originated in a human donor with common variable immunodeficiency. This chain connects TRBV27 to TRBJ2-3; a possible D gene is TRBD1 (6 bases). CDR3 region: CASSPLKGRGTDTQYF. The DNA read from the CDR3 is TGTGCCAGCAGTCCGCTAAAGGGCAGGGGAACAGATACG.